Each of the 16 T cell receptor beta chains below was sequenced from the same sample in a study of identical twins. TCRdb processed the 5' RACE reads anew with MiXCR; each CDR3 protein has one entry. The sample carries hundreds of thousands of distinct CDR3 sequences, 6% to 6.5% recorded once. The sequencing input was naive T cells sorted from blood. The receptor source for this set is a man between 18 and 29 years old in good health.

The chain employs TRBV21-1 and TRBJ2-2; the table's D gene call, TRBD2, was not cross checked with the DNA. TRBV21-1 is a pseudogene. The CDR3 has 14 amino acids. This CDR3 reads CASVLAGGTGELFF. The CDR3 region has the DNA TGTGCCAGCGTGCTAGCGGGAGGGACCGGGGAGCTGTTTTTT.

The J gene is TRBJ1-6, the V gene TRBV4-2; no reliable D call. V shed 0 bases and J shed 8 bases, with 5 bases lying between them. The CDR3 contains 13 residues. Germline values: CDR1 LGHNA, CDR2 YNFKEQ. Here the CDR3 DNA reads TGTGCCAGCAGCCAAGAGGACGATTCACCCCTCCACTTT. It is translated as CASSQEDDSPLHF.

The sample holds many counts of this clonotype. V gene TRBV20-1 combines with J gene TRBJ2-5; no firm D call. V lost 3 bases, J lost 2 bases, and 10 bases lay in between. This CDR3 spans 13 amino acids. Per the germline V gene, CDR1 is DFQATT and CDR2 is SNEGSKA (reference sequence). Written as DNA, the CDR3 is TGCAGTGCTAGTCGCGCTCTTCAAGAGACCCAGTACTTC. Translation gives CSASRALQETQYF.

The chain combines TRBV14 with TRBJ2-7; D uncertain. V gave up 3 bases and J gave up 6 bases, with 12 bases separating them. In germline, CDR1 is SGHDN, CDR2 FVKESK. The CDR3 runs 13 residues. The DNA for the CDR3 is TGTGCCAGCAGCCATTCAGGATGGGGCGAGCAGTACTTC. It yields the protein CASSHSGWGEQYF.

There are a few counts of this clonotype. V is TRBV18 and J is TRBJ1-2; tentative D call: TRBD1 (5 bases). Germline CDR1 reads KGHSH; CDR2 reads LQKENI. Between the trimmed V and J ends, which lost 3 bases and 4 bases, there was a span of 12 bases. There are 14 residues in the CDR3. DNA of the CDR3: TGTGCCAGCTCACCTAGGGACGGACCCTATGGCTACACCTTC. Translation gives CASSPRDGPYGYTF.

The J gene is TRBJ2-5, the V gene TRBV7-9; D remains unclear. CDR3 length: 16 residues. Trimming left V 3 bases short and J 2 bases short, with 16 bases between. Per the germline V gene, CDR1 is SEHNR and CDR2 is FQNEAQ (reference sequence). The CDR3 sequence is CASSFLSEVFQETQYF. Written as DNA, the CDR3 is TGTGCCAGCAGCTTTCTGAGTGAAGTATTTCAAGAGACCCAGTACTTC.

This clonotype was found a few times. The chain joins TRBV14 to TRBJ2-7, with no clear D. The CDR3 loop spans 16 amino acids. With 1 base removed from V and 3 bases from J, the gap between germline ends came to 16 bases. Germline CDR1 and CDR2: SGHDN and FVKESK. CDR3 coding DNA: TGTGCCAGCAGCCAAGCCGGTGACTTCAAGGGCTACGAGCAGTACGTC. As protein: CASSQAGDFKGYEQYV.

This clonotype was picked up many times. The V gene is TRBV27, the J gene TRBJ2-3, with TRBD2 matching over 8 bases. The CDR3 is 17 amino acids. With V trimmed by 8 bases and J by 0 bases, 13 bases remained unmatched. CDR1 and CDR2 from the germline V gene are MNHEY and SMNVEV (reference sequence). The CDR3 DNA follows: TGTGCCAGCCCAATCCCCAGTCCTAGCGGGAGCACAGATACGCAGTATTTT. This encodes CASPIPSPSGSTDTQYF.

The table lists this clonotype with many counts. The rearrangement joins TRBV5-1 to TRBJ2-2, with 7 bases that match TRBD1. CDR3 length: 18 amino acids. Germline V lookup: CDR1 SGHRS, CDR2 YFSETQ. J gave up 7 bases and V 0 bases, and 15 bases lay outside the gene matches. Here the CDR3 reads CASSLGQGFGSGSGELFF. CDR3 DNA sequence: TGCGCCAGCAGCTTGGGACAGGGTTTCGGCAGTGGGAGCGGGGAGCTGTTTTTT.

This clonotype was picked up many times. The rearrangement uses TRBV12-3 or TRBV12-4 and TRBJ2-7, with TRBD1 identical over 8 bases. J lost 3 bases, V lost 5 bases, and 9 bases had no gene match. This CDR3 is 15 amino acids long. The CDR3 nucleotides read TGTGCCAGCAGTCTCACACAGGGGGGATTCTACGAGCAGTACTTC. Its translation: CASSLTQGGFYEQYF.

This clonotype was seen at least ten times. The V call is TRBV28, the J call TRBJ2-1; D is ambiguous. Germline V CDR1 and CDR2: MDHEN, SYDVKM. This CDR3 has 11 amino acids. The V and J ends lost 4 bases and 10 bases respectively, with 8 bases between them. The CDR3 sequence is CASSSPPEQFF. Here the CDR3 DNA reads TGTGCCAGCAGTTCTCCTCCGGAGCAGTTCTTC. The full variable domain, its missing parts supplied by reference TRBV28 and TRBJ2-1, is DVKVTQSSRYLVKRTGEKVFLECVQDMDHENMFWYRQDPGLGLRLIYFSYDVKMKEKGDIPEGYSVSREKKERFSLILESASTNQTSMYLCASSSPPEQFFGPGTRLTVL.

This clonotype came up many times. J is TRBJ2-1 and V is TRBV6-1, with TRBD2 matching over 13 bases. The CDR3 is made up of 15 amino acids. The germline CDR1 and CDR2 sequences are MNHNS and SASEGT. Unmatched junction bases numbered 6, after V lost 7 bases and J lost 6 bases. The CDR3 sequence: CASTKLAGGGNEQFF. The CDR3 coding sequence is TGTGCCAGCACCAAACTAGCGGGAGGGGGCAATGAGCAGTTCTTC.

This clonotype was seen only a few times. The chain couples TRBV5-1 to TRBJ2-4; 10 bases are shared with TRBD1. CDR1 is SGHRS, CDR2 YFSETQ, per germline. V shed 2 bases, J shed 6 bases, and the junction held 11 bases outside the gene matches. CDR3 size: 17 residues. Here the CDR3 reads CASSFNRDRGPRNIQYF. The CDR3 DNA sequence: TGCGCCAGCAGCTTCAACCGGGACAGGGGACCAAGAAACATTCAGTACTTC.

This clonotype has more than one count but fewer than ten. The rearrangement links TRBV7-9 to TRBJ1-2; possible D gene TRBD1, 6 bases. This CDR3 is built from 13 residues. Trimming left V 4 bases short and J 7 bases short, with 13 bases between. Germline lookup yields CDR1 SEHNR and CDR2 FQNEAQ (reference sequence). CDR3 protein: CASSSGTLSGYTF. Here the CDR3 DNA reads TGTGCCAGCAGCTCGGGGACATTATCTGGCTACACCTTC.

At least ten counts were recorded for this clonotype. The rearrangement joins TRBV12-3 or TRBV12-4 to TRBJ2-2, with TRBD2 matching over 8 bases. J was trimmed by 0 bases and V by 9 bases; bases with no gene match: 3. This CDR3 has 14 residues. CDR3 sequence (DNA): TGTGCCAGTTCGGGACTAGCGAACACCGGGGAGCTGTTTTTT. Translated, it gives CASSGLANTGELFF.

This clonotype was counted only a few times. The chain couples TRBV7-9 to TRBJ2-1; 8 bases are shared with TRBD2. CDR1 is SEHNR, CDR2 FQNEAQ, per germline (reference sequence). V lost 11 bases to trimming and J lost 1 base; unmatched junction nucleotides: 7. This CDR3 spans 14 amino acids. The CDR3 nucleotides are TGTGCCGCTCTTCGGGAGGGGTCCTACAATGAGCAGTTCTTC. Translated, it gives CAALREGSYNEQFF.